A selection of T cell receptor beta chains follows, all from one sample in a study of blood T cell repertoires in COVID-19. The table came from immunoSEQ multiplex PCR; TCRdb's copy has only in-frame clones and leaves some out. The data contain approximately 200,000 clones, around 86% of them singletons. The sample comprised PBMCs or T cells enriched from blood (not recorded which). The receptor set was obtained from a man aged 30 to 39 in a cohort exposed to, infected with or recovered from COVID-19 (not recorded which). CDR3s include the opening cysteine and the closing phenylalanine or tryptophan. The order of the fields is D gene, clone size, V gene, J gene, CDR3 length, CDR3 protein, CDR3 DNA. D genes are given only for firm matches. Not every row has a clone size; where given, it reads once, few, many or a size class.

d_gene: TRBD1; abundance: -; v_gene: TRBV24-1; j_gene: TRBJ2-7; len: 17; CDR3aa: CATSDSSRDRGRGEQYF; CDR3nt: TGTGCCACCAGTGATTCGAGCCGGGACAGGGGACGGGGGGAGCAGTACTTC
d_gene: -; abundance: -; v_gene: TRBV11-2; j_gene: TRBJ1-1; len: 13; CDR3aa: CASSLVLRQEAFF; CDR3nt: TGTGCCAGCAGCTTAGTTTTGCGGCAGGAAGCTTTCTTT
d_gene: -; abundance: -; v_gene: TRBV3-1/TRBV3-2; j_gene: TRBJ2-1; len: 15; CDR3aa: CASSSGGSSYNEQFF; CDR3nt: TGTGCCAGCAGCTCAGGGGGGAGCTCCTACAATGAGCAGTTCTTC
d_gene: TRBD2; abundance: -; v_gene: TRBV7-9; j_gene: TRBJ2-7; len: 16; CDR3aa: CASSPAGLAASYEQYF; CDR3nt: TGTGCCAGCAGCCCCGCGGGACTAGCGGCCTCCTACGAGCAGTACTTC
d_gene: -; abundance: -; v_gene: TRBV9; j_gene: TRBJ2-7; len: 14; CDR3aa: CASSVMGSSYEQYF; CDR3nt: TGTGCCAGCAGCGTAATGGGGAGCTCCTACGAGCAGTACTTC
d_gene: TRBD1; abundance: -; v_gene: TRBV4-1; j_gene: TRBJ2-1; len: 16; CDR3aa: CASSQDGTGLVGEQFF; CDR3nt: TGCGCCAGCAGCCAAGATGGGACAGGGCTAGTCGGTGAGCAGTTCTTC
d_gene: -; abundance: -; v_gene: TRBV9; j_gene: TRBJ1-1; len: 13; CDR3aa: CASTRRVNTEAFF; CDR3nt: TGTGCCAGCACGAGGCGGGTAAACACTGAAGCTTTCTTT
d_gene: TRBD1; abundance: -; v_gene: TRBV7-9; j_gene: TRBJ1-1; len: 15; CDR3aa: CASSPRTGEVTEAFF; CDR3nt: TGTGCCAGCAGCCCGCGGACAGGGGAGGTTACTGAAGCTTTCTTT
d_gene: -; abundance: -; v_gene: TRBV21-1; j_gene: TRBJ1-1; len: 14; CDR3aa: CASSSTGMNTEAFF; CDR3nt: TGTGCCAGCAGCTCAACAGGAATGAACACTGAAGCTTTCTTT
d_gene: TRBD2; abundance: few; v_gene: TRBV6-5; j_gene: TRBJ2-1; len: 14; CDR3aa: CASKTGLATNEQFF; CDR3nt: TGTGCCAGCAAGACGGGACTAGCGACAAATGAGCAGTTCTTC
d_gene: TRBD2; abundance: -; v_gene: TRBV18; j_gene: TRBJ2-5; len: 17; CDR3aa: CASSGTSGRASQETQYF; CDR3nt: TGTGCCAGCTCTGGGACTAGCGGGAGGGCCTCCCAAGAGACCCAGTACTTC
d_gene: TRBD1; abundance: few; v_gene: TRBV7-8; j_gene: TRBJ2-7; len: 13; CDR3aa: CASSSPGQGEQYF; CDR3nt: TGTGCCAGCAGCTCACCGGGACAGGGAGAGCAGTACTTC
d_gene: -; abundance: -; v_gene: TRBV5-6; j_gene: TRBJ1-2; len: 13; CDR3aa: CASSPTGPYGYTF; CDR3nt: TGTGCCAGCAGCCCTACAGGGCCGTATGGCTACACCTTC
d_gene: TRBD2; abundance: -; v_gene: TRBV18; j_gene: TRBJ2-3; len: 13; CDR3aa: CASSPGGSDTQYF; CDR3nt: TGTGCCAGCTCCCCCGGGGGGTCGGATACGCAGTATTTT
d_gene: TRBD1; abundance: -; v_gene: TRBV7-8; j_gene: TRBJ1-4; len: 15; CDR3aa: CASSGRTGSLEKLFF; CDR3nt: TGTGCCAGCAGCGGGAGGACAGGGAGTTTGGAAAAACTGTTTTTT
d_gene: TRBD1; abundance: -; v_gene: TRBV7-9; j_gene: TRBJ1-1; len: 15; CDR3aa: CASSQTGAKNTEAFF; CDR3nt: TGTGCCAGCAGCCAGACAGGGGCCAAGAACACTGAAGCTTTCTTT
d_gene: TRBD1; abundance: few; v_gene: TRBV6-2/TRBV6-3; j_gene: TRBJ2-7; len: 14; CDR3aa: CASSKWTGGYEQYF; CDR3nt: TGTGCCAGCAGCAAATGGACAGGGGGCTACGAGCAGTACTTC
d_gene: -; abundance: once; v_gene: TRBV28; j_gene: TRBJ1-2; len: 13; CDR3aa: CASSGQIYYGYTF; CDR3nt: TGTGCCAGCAGTGGACAGATATACTATGGCTACACCTTC
d_gene: TRBD2; abundance: -; v_gene: TRBV2; j_gene: TRBJ2-5; len: 16; CDR3aa: CASSEARLAEQETQYF; CDR3nt: TGTGCCAGCAGTGAAGCCAGACTAGCGGAGCAAGAGACCCAGTACTTC
d_gene: -; abundance: -; v_gene: TRBV4-1; j_gene: TRBJ2-2; len: 17; CDR3aa: CASSQDRIPLVGGELFF; CDR3nt: TGCGCCAGCAGCCAAGATCGCATCCCCCTAGTAGGCGGGGAGCTGTTTTTT
d_gene: -; abundance: once; v_gene: TRBV27; j_gene: TRBJ1-1; len: 16; CDR3aa: CASSSRGMVRTDKAFF; CDR3nt: TGTGCCAGCAGCTCAAGGGGGATGGTTCGGACGGATAAAGCTTTCTTT
d_gene: TRBD2; abundance: -; v_gene: TRBV6-5; j_gene: TRBJ2-7; len: 13; CDR3aa: CASTRDYAYEQYF; CDR3nt: TGTGCCAGCACCCGGGACTATGCCTACGAGCAGTACTTC
d_gene: -; abundance: -; v_gene: TRBV19; j_gene: TRBJ1-4; len: 14; CDR3aa: CASSMRRINEKLFF; CDR3nt: TGTGCCAGTAGTATGCGGAGGATTAATGAAAAACTGTTTTTT
d_gene: TRBD1; abundance: -; v_gene: TRBV5-1; j_gene: TRBJ2-7; len: 14; CDR3aa: CATPTGTGSSEQYF; CDR3nt: TGCGCCACGCCGACCGGGACAGGGTCTTCCGAGCAGTACTTC
d_gene: TRBD1; abundance: -; v_gene: TRBV27; j_gene: TRBJ2-7; len: 12; CDR3aa: CASSRRGFEQYF; CDR3nt: TGTGCCAGCAGCCGCAGGGGGTTCGAGCAGTACTTC
d_gene: TRBD2; abundance: -; v_gene: TRBV4-3; j_gene: TRBJ2-2; len: 17; CDR3aa: CASSQEVAGGPTGELFF; CDR3nt: TGCGCCAGCAGCCAAGAGGTAGCGGGAGGGCCGACCGGGGAGCTGTTTTTT
d_gene: -; abundance: once; v_gene: TRBV7-9; j_gene: TRBJ1-1; len: 15; CDR3aa: CASSLASRRNTEAFF; CDR3nt: TGTGCCAGCAGCTTAGCGAGCCGGAGGAACACTGAAGCTTTCTTT
d_gene: TRBD1; abundance: -; v_gene: TRBV2; j_gene: TRBJ2-3; len: 15; CDR3aa: CASRRDRGYTDTQYF; CDR3nt: TGTGCCAGCAGGAGGGACAGGGGGTACACAGATACGCAGTATTTT
d_gene: -; abundance: -; v_gene: TRBV9; j_gene: TRBJ2-7; len: 14; CDR3aa: CASSPGDGSYEQYF; CDR3nt: TGTGCCAGCAGCCCAGGGGACGGATCCTACGAGCAGTACTTC
d_gene: TRBD1; abundance: -; v_gene: TRBV10-3; j_gene: TRBJ2-2; len: 19; CDR3aa: CAISVGPRQGRSSTGELFF; CDR3nt: TGTGCCATCAGTGTTGGGCCACGACAGGGCCGATCCTCCACCGGGGAGCTGTTTTTT
d_gene: TRBD2; abundance: -; v_gene: TRBV29-1; j_gene: TRBJ2-2; len: 16; CDR3aa: CSVESRGEENTGELFF; CDR3nt: TGCAGCGTTGAATCACGGGGGGAGGAGAACACCGGGGAGCTGTTTTTT
d_gene: TRBD1; abundance: -; v_gene: TRBV5-6; j_gene: TRBJ1-3; len: 17; CDR3aa: CASSQMWTGSSGNTIYF; CDR3nt: TGTGCCAGCAGCCAAATGTGGACAGGGAGCTCTGGAAACACCATATATTTT
d_gene: -; abundance: -; v_gene: TRBV29-1; j_gene: TRBJ2-6; len: 14; CDR3aa: CTVQGISGANVLTF; CDR3nt: TGCACCGTGCAGGGGATCTCTGGGGCCAACGTCCTGACTTTC
d_gene: -; abundance: -; v_gene: TRBV10-3; j_gene: TRBJ1-2; len: 15; CDR3aa: CAISDHGGKNYGYTF; CDR3nt: TGTGCCATCAGTGACCACGGGGGTAAGAACTATGGCTACACCTTC
d_gene: -; abundance: once; v_gene: TRBV15; j_gene: TRBJ1-3; len: 14; CDR3aa: CATSRDTRGNTIYF; CDR3nt: TGTGCCACCAGCAGAGACACGAGGGGAAACACCATATATTTT
d_gene: -; abundance: -; v_gene: TRBV19; j_gene: TRBJ1-1; len: 15; CDR3aa: CASSPTGSGNTEAFF; CDR3nt: TGTGCCAGTAGTCCCACAGGGTCGGGGAACACTGAAGCTTTCTTT
d_gene: TRBD1; abundance: -; v_gene: TRBV18; j_gene: TRBJ1-1; len: 15; CDR3aa: CASSPRQGMDTEAFF; CDR3nt: TGTGCCAGCTCACCGCGACAGGGGATGGACACTGAAGCTTTCTTT